The next 19 T cell receptor beta chains were all read from a single sample in a study of blood T cells in healthy people across ages. With a J-beta primer mix and a sample-barcoded 5' primer, a second PCR ran roughly 6 to 12 cycles. TCRdb independently ran MiXCR on the 5' RACE reads; one entry per CDR3 protein. The table has 450,000 to 650,000 distinct CDR3 sequences, 24% seen once; the top ten hold roughly 10%. These data were likewise used in another study, on T cells of mothers and their children.

The sequenced sample was blood. The origin of the receptors is a boy between 10 and 17 years old in good health.

The chain couples TRBV6-6 to TRBJ2-1, with TRBD2 as a possible D gene (6 bases). Trimming stripped 2 bases from V and 4 bases from J, with 12 bases between. CDR1 is MNHNY and CDR2 is SVGAGI in the germline V gene (reference sequence). The CDR3 covers 15 residues. The CDR3: CASSYGLAQYNEQFF. The CDR3 DNA reads TGTGCCAGCAGTTACGGGCTAGCGCAATACAATGAGCAGTTCTTC.

This clonotype was picked up a small number of times. This chain links TRBV4-3 with TRBJ2-3; D remains unclear. The CDR3 length is 15 residues. From germline, CDR1 is LGHNA and CDR2 YSLEER. Trimming left V 0 bases short and J 4 bases short, with 11 bases between. This CDR3 is CASSQDRQLSDTQYF. The DNA for the CDR3 is TGCGCCAGCAGCCAAGATCGCCAACTCTCAGATACGCAGTATTTT.

This clonotype was counted a few times. The chain joins TRBV28 to TRBJ2-7, with 10 nucleotides matching TRBD1. The CDR3 extends over 16 amino acids. J gave up 0 bases and V 5 bases, and 7 bases lay outside the gene matches. The germline CDR1 and CDR2 sequences are MDHEN and SYDVKM. CDR3 loop: CASSAPRQGASYEQYF. CDR3 nucleotides: TGTGCCAGCAGTGCCCCACGACAGGGGGCCTCCTACGAGCAGTACTTC.

Only a few counts were recorded for this clonotype. The chain employs TRBV28 and TRBJ2-5; 8 bases line up with TRBD2. The J call may not be correct, given that the DNA end is closer to TRBJ2-1. Germline V gene sequence: CDR1 MDHEN, CDR2 SYDVKM. This CDR3 is 13 amino acids long. The CDR3 here is CASSPGGFNEQFF. CDR3 nucleotide sequence: TGTGCCAGCAGTCCGGGGGGGTTTAATGAGCAGTTCTTC.

Points on this clonotype: At one of its ends the junction is not consistent with the germline gene, which may arise from a read error. This chain uses TRBV7-3 with TRBJ2-6, with 8 bases identical to TRBD1. The CDR3 contains 17 residues. Germline-derived CDR1 and CDR2 are SGHTA and FQGTGA. CDR3 loop: CASRYSGGQSGADVLTF. DNA for the CDR3: TGTGCCAGCAGGTACTCAGGGGGCCAATCTGGGGCCGACGTCCTGACTTTC. Filled out from reference TRBV7-3 and TRBJ2-6, the complete variable domain reads GAGVSQTPSNKVTEKGKYVELRCDPISGHTALYWYRQSLGQGPEFLIYFQGTGAADDSGLPNDRFFAVRPEGSVSTLKIQRTERGDSAVYLCASRYSGGQSGADVLTFGAGSRLTVL.

The chain has TRBV28 and TRBJ1-2; the match to TRBD1 covers 7 bases. Germline assignment: CDR1 MDHEN and CDR2 SYDVKM. This CDR3 has 14 residues. Unmatched junction bases numbered 8, after V lost 6 bases and J lost 4 bases. The DNA for the CDR3 is TGTGCCAGCAGCGAGAGGACAGGAAGCTATGGCTACACCTTC. It translates to CASSERTGSYGYTF.

This chain links TRBV15 with TRBJ1-2, with 9 bases matching TRBD1. The germline gives CDR1 LNHNV, CDR2 YYDKDF (reference sequence). V was clipped by 4 bases and J by 2 bases; unmatched bases: 2. This CDR3 spans 14 amino acids. CDR3 sequence (DNA): TGTGCCACCAGCAACGGACAGGGGAACTATGGCTACACCTTC. Its protein product is CATSNGQGNYGYTF.

The rearrangement uses TRBV20-1 and TRBJ2-3, with D perhaps matching TRBD2 (6 bases). With 5 bases removed from V and 1 base from J, the gap between germline ends came to 13 bases. Germline-derived CDR1 and CDR2 are DFQATT and SNEGSKA (reference sequence). This CDR3 region has 14 residues. The CDR3 sequence: CSAVPGLRTDTQYF. DNA for the CDR3: TGCAGTGCTGTCCCGGGACTCCGCACAGATACGCAGTATTTT.

The J gene is TRBJ1-1, the V gene TRBV7-9; TRBD1 matches at 7 bases. The V gene end was trimmed by 5 bases and the J gene end by 6 bases; junction bases not matched to a gene: 6. Germline V lookup: CDR1 SEHNR, CDR2 FQNEAQ (reference sequence). The CDR3 sequence is 13 residues long. CDR3: CASSRGQGAEAFF. The CDR3 DNA reads TGTGCCAGCAGCCGAGGGCAGGGGGCTGAAGCTTTCTTT.

This clonotype has only a few counts. This chain joins TRBV12-3 or TRBV12-4 and TRBJ2-5; 10 bases are shared with TRBD1. V trimming: 4 bases; J trimming: 5 bases; junction bases outside the gene matches: 13. CDR3 length equals 17 residues. CDR3 protein: CASSSTRDRGPEETQYF. CDR3 coding DNA: TGTGCCAGCAGTTCGACGCGAGACAGGGGGCCCGAGGAGACCCAGTACTTC.

This clonotype was observed a handful of times. CDR3 loop: CASSLGRAEETQYF. In DNA, the CDR3 is TGTGCCAGCAGCTTAGGGAGGGCCGAAGAGACCCAGTACTTC. The rearrangement links TRBV7-2 to TRBJ2-5, with D perhaps TRBD2 (6 bases). Trimming took 1 base from V and 3 from J, leaving 9 bases between them. Germline assignment: CDR1 SGHTA and CDR2 FQGNSA. The CDR3 spans 14 residues.

The chain recombines TRBV27 with TRBJ1-4, with D possibly TRBD1 on 6 matching bases. The CDR3 spans 13 residues. Germline V gene lookup returns CDR1 MNHEY and CDR2 SMNVEV (reference sequence). Trimming stripped 6 bases from V and 4 bases from J, with 9 bases between. The CDR3 nucleotides read TGTGCCAGCAGGGGGACACTTAATGAAAAACTGTTTTTT. Amino acid sequence: CASRGTLNEKLFF.

This clonotype was observed a few times. The V gene is TRBV5-1, the J gene TRBJ1-5; D unresolved. CDR3 length: 15 residues. Germline V gives CDR1 SGHRS, CDR2 YFSETQ. V lost 0 bases to trimming and J lost 5 bases, with 12 bases between them. In DNA form, the CDR3 reads TGCGCCAGCAGCTTGGCCGGGTCAGAGGATCAGCCCCAGCATTTT. Amino acid sequence: CASSLAGSEDQPQHF. The complete variable domain, with remaining parts taken from reference TRBV5-1 and TRBJ1-5, reads KAGVTQTPRYLIKTRGQQVTLSCSPISGHRSVSWYQQTPGQGLQFLFEYFSETQRNKGNFPGRFSGRQFSNSRSEMNVSTLELGDSALYLCASSLAGSEDQPQHFGDGTRLSIL.

The chain carries TRBV21-1 and TRBJ1-4; the DNA was not compared with TRBD1, the D call given in the table. TRBV21-1 represents a pseudogene. CDR3 length: 16 residues. For the CDR3, the DNA is TGTGCCAGCAGCACATCCCTGGGGGGCTCGTCTGAAAAACTGTTTTTT. As protein: CASSTSLGGSSEKLFF.

The chain carries TRBV29-1 and TRBJ2-2; 8 nucleotides agree with TRBD2. The CDR3 is made up of 14 amino acids. The V and J ends lost 7 bases and 4 bases, in that order; junction bases with no gene match: 8. Germline V gene data show CDR1 as SQVTM and CDR2 as ANQGSEA. CDR3 DNA sequence: TGCAGCGGGGGGGTGACTAGCGCCACCGGGGAGCTGTTTTTT. Amino acid sequence: CSGGVTSATGELFF.

V is TRBV5-1 and J is TRBJ2-1; 14 bases agree with TRBD2. The J call may not be correct, given that the DNA end is closer to TRBJ2-7. The CDR3 is made up of 18 amino acids. Germline V lookup: CDR1 SGHRS, CDR2 YFSETQ. CDR3 sequence: CASSLGLAGGPRAYEQYF. The CDR3 DNA sequence: TGCGCCAGCAGCTTGGGACTAGCGGGAGGGCCTAGAGCTTACGAGCAGTACTTC.

The chain couples TRBV19 to TRBJ2-1, with D hard to call. The last part of the DNA fits TRBJ2-7 better; the J call may be wrong. Germline V gives CDR1 LNHDA, CDR2 SQIVND (reference sequence). The CDR3 totals 12 residues. The CDR3 DNA reads as TGTGCCAGTAGTCACGACTTCGCCGAGCAGTACTTC. It encodes CASSHDFAEQYF.

This clonotype was seen at least ten times. The DNA for the CDR3 is TGTGCCAGCAGCTTAACAGACTCCTACGAGCAGTACTTC. It specifies CASSLTDSYEQYF. This rearrangement joins TRBV7-2 to TRBJ2-7; unclear D gene. The germline V gene has CDR1 SGHTA and CDR2 FQGNSA. The germline V and J ends were trimmed by 2 bases and 0 bases, with 5 bases remaining between them. This CDR3 is 13 amino acids long. Combining the CDR3 with reference TRBV7-2 and TRBJ2-7 gives the whole variable domain GAGVSQSPSNKVTEKGKDVELRCDPISGHTALYWYRQSLGQGLEFLIYFQGNSAPDKSGLPSDRFSAERTGGSVSTLTIQRTQQEDSAVYLCASSLTDSYEQYFGPGTRLTVT.

This chain connects TRBV4-1 to TRBJ1-2; no firm D call. V lost 0 bases to trimming and J lost 5 bases, with 16 bases between them. This CDR3 region has 16 residues. Germline CDR1 is MGHRA and CDR2 is YSYEKL. CDR3 region: CASSQDPGIHEYGYTF. The CDR3 DNA reads TGCGCCAGCAGCCAAGATCCCGGGATCCATGAATATGGCTACACCTTC.